Sequencing of this T cell receptor beta chain was carried out in a study of blood T cell repertoires in COVID-19. Overall study: Samples taken during acute and convalescent COVID-19 were collected in the United States, Italy and Spain.

Trimming left V 1 base short and J 2 bases short, with 16 bases between. This CDR3 has 17 amino acids. CDR1 and CDR2 from the germline V gene are SGHRS and YFSETQ. As processed by the authors: It was from reference gene primer amplification that nucleated cell counts were estimated. Sequencing was performed with immunoSEQ multiplex PCR; in TCRdb, only in-frame clones are kept and a portion is missing. Clone size and the V and J calls come from that table; the DNA yielded D and trimming. Of about 68,000 clones in the sample, roughly nine tenths were seen once. The clonotype comes from a man in his fifties or sixties with active COVID-19. J is TRBJ1-3 and V is TRBV5-1, with D perhaps matching TRBD1 (6 bases). The sample consisted of peripheral blood. The CDR3 reads CASSLISAGVPGNTIYF. The CDR3 DNA sequence: TGCGCCAGCAGCTTGATATCGGCAGGGGTTCCTGGAAACACCATATATTTT.